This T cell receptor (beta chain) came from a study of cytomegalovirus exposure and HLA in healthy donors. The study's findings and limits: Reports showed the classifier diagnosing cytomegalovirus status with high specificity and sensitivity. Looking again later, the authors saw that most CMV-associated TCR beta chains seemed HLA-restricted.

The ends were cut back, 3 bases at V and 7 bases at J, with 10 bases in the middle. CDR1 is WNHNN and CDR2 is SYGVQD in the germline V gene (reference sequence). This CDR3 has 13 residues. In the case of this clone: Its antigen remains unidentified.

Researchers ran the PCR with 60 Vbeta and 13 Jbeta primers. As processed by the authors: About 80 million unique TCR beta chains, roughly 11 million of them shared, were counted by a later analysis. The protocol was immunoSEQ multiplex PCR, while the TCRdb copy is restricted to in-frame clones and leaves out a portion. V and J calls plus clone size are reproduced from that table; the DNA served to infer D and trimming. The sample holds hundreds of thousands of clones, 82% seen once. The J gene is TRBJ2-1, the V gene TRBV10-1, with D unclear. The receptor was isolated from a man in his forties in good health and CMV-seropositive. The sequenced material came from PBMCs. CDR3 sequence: CASSEPGTNEQFF. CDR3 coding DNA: TGCGCCAGCAGTGAACCGGGTACGAATGAGCAGTTCTTC.